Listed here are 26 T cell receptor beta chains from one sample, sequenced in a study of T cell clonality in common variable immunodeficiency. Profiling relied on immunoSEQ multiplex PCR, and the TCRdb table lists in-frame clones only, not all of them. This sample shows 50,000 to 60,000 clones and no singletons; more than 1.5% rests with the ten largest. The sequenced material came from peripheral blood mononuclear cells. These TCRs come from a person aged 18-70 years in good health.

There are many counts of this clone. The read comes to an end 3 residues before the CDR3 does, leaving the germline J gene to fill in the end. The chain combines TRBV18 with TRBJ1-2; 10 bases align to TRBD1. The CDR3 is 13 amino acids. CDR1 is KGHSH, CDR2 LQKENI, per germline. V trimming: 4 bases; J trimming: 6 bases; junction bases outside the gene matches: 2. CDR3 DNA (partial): TGTGCCAGCTCACTAGGGACAGGGGATGGC. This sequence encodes CASSLGTGDG. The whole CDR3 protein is CASSLGTGDGYTF.

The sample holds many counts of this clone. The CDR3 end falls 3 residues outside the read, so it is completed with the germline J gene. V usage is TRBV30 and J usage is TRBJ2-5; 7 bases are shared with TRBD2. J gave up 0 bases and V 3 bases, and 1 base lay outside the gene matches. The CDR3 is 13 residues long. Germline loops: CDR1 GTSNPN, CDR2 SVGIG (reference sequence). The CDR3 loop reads CAWSGTNQETQYF. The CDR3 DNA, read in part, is TGTGCCTGGAGCGGGACTAACCAAGAGACC.

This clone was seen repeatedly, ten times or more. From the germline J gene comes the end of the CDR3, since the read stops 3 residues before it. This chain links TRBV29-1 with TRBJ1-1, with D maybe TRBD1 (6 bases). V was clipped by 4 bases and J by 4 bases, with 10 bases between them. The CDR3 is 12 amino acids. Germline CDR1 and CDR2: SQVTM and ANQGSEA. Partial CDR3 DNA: TGCAGCGTTGTTGGGGGGGCCACTGAA. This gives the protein CSVVGGATE. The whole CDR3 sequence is CSVVGGATEAFF.

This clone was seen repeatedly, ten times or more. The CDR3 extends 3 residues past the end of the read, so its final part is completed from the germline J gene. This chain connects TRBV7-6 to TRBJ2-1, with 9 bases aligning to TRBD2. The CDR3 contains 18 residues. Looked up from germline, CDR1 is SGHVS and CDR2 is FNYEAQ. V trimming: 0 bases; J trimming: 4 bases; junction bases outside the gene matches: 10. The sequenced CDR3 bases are TGTGCCAGCAGCTTAGCGCGGGGTAGCGGGAGTAGATACAATGAG. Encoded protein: CASSLARGSGSRYNE. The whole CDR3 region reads CASSLARGSGSRYNEQFF.

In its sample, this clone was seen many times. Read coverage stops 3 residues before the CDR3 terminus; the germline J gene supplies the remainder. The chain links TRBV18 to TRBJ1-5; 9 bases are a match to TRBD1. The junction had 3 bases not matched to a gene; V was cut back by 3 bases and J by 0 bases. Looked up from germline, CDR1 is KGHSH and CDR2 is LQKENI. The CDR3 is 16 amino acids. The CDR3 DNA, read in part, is TGTGCCAGCTCACCGAGACAGGGGGATAGCAATCAGCCC. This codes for CASSPRQGDSNQP. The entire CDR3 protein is CASSPRQGDSNQPQHF.

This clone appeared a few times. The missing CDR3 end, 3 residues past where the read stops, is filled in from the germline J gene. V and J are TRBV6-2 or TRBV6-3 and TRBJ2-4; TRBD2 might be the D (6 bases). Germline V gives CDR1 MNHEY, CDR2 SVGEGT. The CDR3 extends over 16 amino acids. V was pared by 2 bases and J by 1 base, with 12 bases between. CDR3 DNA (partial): TGTGCCAGCAGTTACCCGGCGGGATGGGCCAAAAACATT. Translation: CASSYPAGWAKNI. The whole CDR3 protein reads CASSYPAGWAKNIQYF.

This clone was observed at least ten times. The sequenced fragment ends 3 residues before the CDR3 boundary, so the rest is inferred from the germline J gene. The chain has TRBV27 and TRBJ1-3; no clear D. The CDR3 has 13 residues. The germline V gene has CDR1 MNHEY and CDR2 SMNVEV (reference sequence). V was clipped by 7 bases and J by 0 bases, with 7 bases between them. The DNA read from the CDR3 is TGTGCCAGCAAACAGCTCTCTGGAAACACC. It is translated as CASKQLSGNT. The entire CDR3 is CASKQLSGNTIYF.

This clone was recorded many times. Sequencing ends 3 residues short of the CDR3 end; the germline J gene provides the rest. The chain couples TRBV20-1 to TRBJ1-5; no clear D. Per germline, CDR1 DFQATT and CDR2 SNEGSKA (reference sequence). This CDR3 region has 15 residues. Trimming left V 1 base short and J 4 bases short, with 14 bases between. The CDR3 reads CSARASGRENQPQHF. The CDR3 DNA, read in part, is TGCAGTGCTAGAGCTTCGGGGAGGGAGAATCAGCCC.

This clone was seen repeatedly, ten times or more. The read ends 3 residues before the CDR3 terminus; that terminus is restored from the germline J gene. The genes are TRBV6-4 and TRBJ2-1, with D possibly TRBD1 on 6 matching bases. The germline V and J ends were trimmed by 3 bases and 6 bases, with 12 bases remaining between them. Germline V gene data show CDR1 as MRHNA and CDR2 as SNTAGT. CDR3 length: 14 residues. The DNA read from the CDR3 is TGTGCCAGCAGTGAAGGGGACACTTCCAATGAG. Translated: CASSEGDTSNE. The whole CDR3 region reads CASSEGDTSNEQFF.

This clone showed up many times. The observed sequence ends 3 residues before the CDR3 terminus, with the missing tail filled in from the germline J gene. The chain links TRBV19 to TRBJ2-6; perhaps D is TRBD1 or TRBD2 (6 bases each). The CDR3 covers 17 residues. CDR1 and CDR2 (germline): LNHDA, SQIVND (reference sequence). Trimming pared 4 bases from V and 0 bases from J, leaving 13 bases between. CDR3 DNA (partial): TGTGCCAGTAGTAGTTACAGGGAGGCCTCTGGGGCCAACGTC. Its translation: CASSSYREASGANV. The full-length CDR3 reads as CASSSYREASGANVLTF.

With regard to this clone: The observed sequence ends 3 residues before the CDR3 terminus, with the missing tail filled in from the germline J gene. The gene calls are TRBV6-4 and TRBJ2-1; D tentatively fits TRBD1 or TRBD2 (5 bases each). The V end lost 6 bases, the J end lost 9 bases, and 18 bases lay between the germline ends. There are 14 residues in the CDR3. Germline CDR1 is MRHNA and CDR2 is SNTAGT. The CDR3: CASRLGESYGEQFF. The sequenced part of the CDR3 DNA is TGTGCCAGCAGATTAGGGGAGAGTTACGGTGAG.

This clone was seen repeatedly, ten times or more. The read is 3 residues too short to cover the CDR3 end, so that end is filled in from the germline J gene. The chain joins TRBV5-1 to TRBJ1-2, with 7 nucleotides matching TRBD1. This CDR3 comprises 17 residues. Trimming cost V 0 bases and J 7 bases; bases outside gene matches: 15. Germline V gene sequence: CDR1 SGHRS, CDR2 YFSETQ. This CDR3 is CASSLAPFPQGVVGYTF. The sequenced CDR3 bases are TGCGCCAGCAGCTTGGCTCCATTCCCCCAGGGGGTTGTTGGC.

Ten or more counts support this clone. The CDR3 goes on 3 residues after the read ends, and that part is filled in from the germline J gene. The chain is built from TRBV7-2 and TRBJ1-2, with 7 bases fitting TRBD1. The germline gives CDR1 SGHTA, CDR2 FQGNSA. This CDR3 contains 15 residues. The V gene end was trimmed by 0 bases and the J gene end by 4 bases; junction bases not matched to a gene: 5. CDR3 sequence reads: CASSLAVRQGYGYTF. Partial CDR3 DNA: TGTGCCAGCAGCTTAGCAGTTAGACAGGGCTATGGC.

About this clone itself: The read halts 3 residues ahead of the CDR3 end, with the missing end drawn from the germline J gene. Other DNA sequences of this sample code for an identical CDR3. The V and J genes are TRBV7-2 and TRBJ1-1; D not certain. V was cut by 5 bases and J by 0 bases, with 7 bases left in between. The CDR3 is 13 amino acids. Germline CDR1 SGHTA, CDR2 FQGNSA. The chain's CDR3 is CASSPYLNTEAFF. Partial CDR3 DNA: TGTGCCAGCAGCCCCTACTTGAACACTGAA.

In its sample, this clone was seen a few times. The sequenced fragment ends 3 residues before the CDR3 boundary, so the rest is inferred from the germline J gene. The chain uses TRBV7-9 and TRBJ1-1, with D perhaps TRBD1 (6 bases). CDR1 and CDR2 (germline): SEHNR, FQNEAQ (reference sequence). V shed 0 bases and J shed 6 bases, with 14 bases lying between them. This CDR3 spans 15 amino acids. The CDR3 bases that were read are TGTGCCAGCAGCTTAGCGGGGGCAGGTCGGGCTGAA. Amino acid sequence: CASSLAGAGRAE. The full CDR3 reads CASSLAGAGRAEAFF.

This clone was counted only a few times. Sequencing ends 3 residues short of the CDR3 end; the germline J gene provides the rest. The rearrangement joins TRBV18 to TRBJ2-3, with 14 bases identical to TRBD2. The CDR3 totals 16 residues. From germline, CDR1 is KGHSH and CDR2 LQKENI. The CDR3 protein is CASSPPGLAGEETQYF. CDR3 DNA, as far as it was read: TGTGCCAGCTCACCACCGGGACTAGCGGGGGAAGAGACG.

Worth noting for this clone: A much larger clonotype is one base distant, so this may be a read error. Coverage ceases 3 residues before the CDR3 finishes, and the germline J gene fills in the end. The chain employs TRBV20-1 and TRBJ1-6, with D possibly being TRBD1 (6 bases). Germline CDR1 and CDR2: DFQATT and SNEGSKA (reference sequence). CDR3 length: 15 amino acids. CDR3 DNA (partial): TGCAGTGCTAGGACACAGGGTAATGGTAATCCACCC. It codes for CSARTQGNGNPP. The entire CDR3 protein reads CSARTQGNGNPPLHF.

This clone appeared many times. CDR3 DNA, as far as it was read: TGTGCCAGCAGCCAACCGGGACTAGCTGCAGATACG. Its translation: CASSQPGLAADT. The entire CDR3 protein is CASSQPGLAADTQYF. The rearrangement uses TRBV7-2 and TRBJ2-3; 9 bases align to TRBD2. Coverage ceases 3 residues before the CDR3 finishes, and the germline J gene fills in the end. The length of the CDR3 is 15 residues. V lost 5 bases and J lost 4; bases outside the gene matches: 7. Germline V gene data show CDR1 as SGHTA and CDR2 as FQGNSA. The variable domain in full, with the rest retrieved from reference TRBV7-2 and TRBJ2-3, is GAGVSQSPSNKVTEKGKDVELRCDPISGHTALYWYRQSLGQGLEFLIYFQGNSAPDKSGLPSDRFSAERTGGSVSTLTIQRTQQEDSAVYLCASSQPGLAADTQYFGPGTRLTVL.

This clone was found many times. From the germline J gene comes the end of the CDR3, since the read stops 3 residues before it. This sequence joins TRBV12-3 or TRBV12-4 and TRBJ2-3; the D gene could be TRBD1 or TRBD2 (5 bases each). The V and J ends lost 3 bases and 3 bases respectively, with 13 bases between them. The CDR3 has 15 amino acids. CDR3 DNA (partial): TGTGCCAGCAGTTTGAGGGGCCTGTCAACAGATACG. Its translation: CASSLRGLSTDT. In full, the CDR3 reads CASSLRGLSTDTQYF.

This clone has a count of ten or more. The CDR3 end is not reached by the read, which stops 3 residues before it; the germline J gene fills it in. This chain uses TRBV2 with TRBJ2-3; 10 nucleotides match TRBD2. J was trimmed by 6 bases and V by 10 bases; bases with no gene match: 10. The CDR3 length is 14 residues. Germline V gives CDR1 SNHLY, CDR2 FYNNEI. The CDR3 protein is CAIRFTSGMDTQYF. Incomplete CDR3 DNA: TGTGCCATAAGATTTACTAGCGGGATGGATACG. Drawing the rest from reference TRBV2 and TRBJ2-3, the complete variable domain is EPEVTQTPSHQVTQMGQEVILRCVPISNHLYFYWYRQILGQKVEFLVSFYNNEISEKSEIFDDQFSVERPDGSNFTLKIRSTKLEDSAMYFCAIRFTSGMDTQYFGPGTRLTVL.

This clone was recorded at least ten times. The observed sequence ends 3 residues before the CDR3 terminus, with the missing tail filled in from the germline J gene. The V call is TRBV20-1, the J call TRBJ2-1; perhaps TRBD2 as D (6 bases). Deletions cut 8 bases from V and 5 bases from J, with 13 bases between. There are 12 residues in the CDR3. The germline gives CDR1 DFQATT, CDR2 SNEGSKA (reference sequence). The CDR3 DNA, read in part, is TGCAGTTTGGAGCGGGTGAACAATGAG. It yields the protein CSLERVNNE. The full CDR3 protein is CSLERVNNEQFF.

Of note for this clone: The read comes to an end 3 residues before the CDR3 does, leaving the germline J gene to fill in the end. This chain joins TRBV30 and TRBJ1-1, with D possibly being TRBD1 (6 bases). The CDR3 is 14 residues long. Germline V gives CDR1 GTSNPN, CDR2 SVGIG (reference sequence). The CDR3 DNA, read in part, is TGTGCCTGGAGTGTCCCGGGACAAAAAGAGACC. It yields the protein CAWSVPGQKET. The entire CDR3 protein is CAWSVPGQKETAFF.

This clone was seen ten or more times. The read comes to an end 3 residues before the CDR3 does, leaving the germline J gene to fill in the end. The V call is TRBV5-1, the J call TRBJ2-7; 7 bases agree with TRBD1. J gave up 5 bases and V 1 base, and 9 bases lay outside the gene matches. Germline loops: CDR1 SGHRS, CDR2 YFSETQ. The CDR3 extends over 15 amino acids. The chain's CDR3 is CASSLSTGVTDEQYF. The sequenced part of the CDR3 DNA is TGCGCCAGCAGCTTGTCAACAGGGGTTACCGACGAG.

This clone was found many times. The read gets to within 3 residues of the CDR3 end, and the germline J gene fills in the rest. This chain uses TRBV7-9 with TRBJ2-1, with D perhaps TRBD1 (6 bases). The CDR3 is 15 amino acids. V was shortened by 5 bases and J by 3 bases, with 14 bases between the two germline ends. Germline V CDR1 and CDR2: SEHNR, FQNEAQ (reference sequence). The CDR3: CASSPGQIIYNEQFF. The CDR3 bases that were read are TGTGCCAGCAGCCCCGGACAGATTATCTACAATGAG.

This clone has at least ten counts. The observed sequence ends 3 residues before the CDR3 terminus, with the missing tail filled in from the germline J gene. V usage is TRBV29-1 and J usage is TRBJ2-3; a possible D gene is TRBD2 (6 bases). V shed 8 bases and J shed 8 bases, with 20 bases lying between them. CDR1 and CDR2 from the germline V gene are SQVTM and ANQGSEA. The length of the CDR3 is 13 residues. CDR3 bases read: TGCAGCTTAGGGGACTCCCGGGTGGGTACG. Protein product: CSLGDSRVGT. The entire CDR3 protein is CSLGDSRVGTQYF.

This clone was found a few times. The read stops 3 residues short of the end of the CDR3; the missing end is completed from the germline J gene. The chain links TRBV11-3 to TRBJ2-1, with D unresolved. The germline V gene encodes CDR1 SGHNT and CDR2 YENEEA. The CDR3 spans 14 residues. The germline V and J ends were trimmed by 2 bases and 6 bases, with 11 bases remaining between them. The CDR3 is CASSLQVGSNEQFF. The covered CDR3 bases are TGTGCCAGCAGCTTACAGGTTGGATCCAATGAG.